This TCR beta chain was captured by sequencing in a study of sequential checkpoint blockade in melanoma. This table comes from immunoSEQ multiplex PCR, and its TCRdb copy is limited to in-frame clones, with some not included. The sample contains around 41,000 clones, roughly 88% of which appear only once. Noted treatment: randomized to nivolumab then ipilimumab (arm A) or the reverse (arm B). The CDR3 is 14 amino acids. Germline CDR1 and CDR2: SGHVS and FNYEAQ. The V end was cut by 1 base, the J end by 2 bases, with 6 bases between. This sequence joins TRBV7-6 and TRBJ1-5; the D is unclear. The starting material was CD8+ T cells sorted from blood (inferred from file names), obtained from a patient given nivolumab and ipilimumab in sequence. The source is a human donor with melanoma. CDR3 bases: TGTGCCAGCAGCTTAGGGCAGGGCAATCAGCCCCAGCATTTT. This encodes CASSLGQGNQPQHF. Together with reference TRBV7-6 and TRBJ1-5, the CDR3 gives the full variable domain: GAGVSQSPRYKVTKRGQDVALRCDPISGHVSLYWYRQALGQGPEFLTYFNYEAQQDKSGLPNDRFSAERPEGSISTLTIQRTEQRDSAMYRCASSLGQGNQPQHFGDGTRLSIL.